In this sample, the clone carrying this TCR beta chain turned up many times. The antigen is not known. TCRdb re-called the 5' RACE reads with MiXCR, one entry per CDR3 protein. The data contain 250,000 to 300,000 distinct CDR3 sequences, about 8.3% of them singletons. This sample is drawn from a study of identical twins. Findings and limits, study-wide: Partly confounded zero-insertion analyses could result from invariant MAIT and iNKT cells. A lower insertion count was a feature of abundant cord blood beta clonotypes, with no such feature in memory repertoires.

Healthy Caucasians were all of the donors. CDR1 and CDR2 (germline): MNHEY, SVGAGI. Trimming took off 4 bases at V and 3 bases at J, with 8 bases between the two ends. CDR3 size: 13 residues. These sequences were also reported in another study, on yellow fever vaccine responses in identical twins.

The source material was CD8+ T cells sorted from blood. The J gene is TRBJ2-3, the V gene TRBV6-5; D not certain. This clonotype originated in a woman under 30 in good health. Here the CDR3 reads CASSSPSTDTQYF. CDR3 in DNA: TGTGCCAGCAGTTCTCCCTCAACAGATACGCAGTATTTT.